These 28 T cell receptor beta chains were all obtained from the same sample, sequenced in a study of shared clonotypes between healthy human individuals. Produced via immunoSEQ multiplex PCR; TCRdb's table is partial and in-frame only. The table lists around 2,100,000 clones, approximately 95% of them singletons. Naive CD8 cells were CD45RO-negative, positively selected for CCR7, excluding terminally differentiated effector memory CD45RA+ cells. The sequencing input was naive CD8+ T cells sorted from blood. The origin of the receptors is a man younger than 35 in good health.

As regards this clone: Distinct nucleotide sequences in the sample also encode this CDR3. This chain connects TRBV9 to TRBJ2-7; D is uncertain. Germline V CDR1 and CDR2: SGDLS, YYNGEE. The V end lost 0 bases, the J end lost 3 bases, and 7 bases lay between the germline ends. The CDR3 has 13 amino acids. CDR3 nucleotide sequence: TGTGCCAGCAGCGTAGGGGGAAGCTACGAGCAGTACTTC. As protein: CASSVGGSYEQYF.

The chain uses TRBV11-3 and TRBJ2-1; D remains ambiguous. Trimming stripped 1 base from V and 7 bases from J, with 8 bases between. The germline V gene encodes CDR1 SGHNT and CDR2 YENEEA. The CDR3 length is 13 residues. DNA of the CDR3: TGTGCCAGCAGCTTAGCGCCCCTAAATGAGCAGTTCTTC. This translates into CASSLAPLNEQFF.

The CDR3 coding sequence is TGTGCCAGCAGTTTAGAGCGGACAGGGGGCAAATACGAGCAGTACTTC. Its protein is CASSLERTGGKYEQYF. The genes are TRBV28 and TRBJ2-7; 11 bases line up with TRBD1. Germline assignment: CDR1 MDHEN and CDR2 SYDVKM. There are 16 residues in the CDR3. Trimming cost V 2 bases and J 4 bases; bases outside gene matches: 7.

About this clone: This CDR3 is also generated by other DNA sequences in the sample. This chain uses TRBV4-3 with TRBJ2-7, with D uncertain. The V and J ends lost 0 bases and 5 bases respectively, with 11 bases between them. This CDR3 spans 14 amino acids. Germline CDR1 LGHNA, CDR2 YSLEER. CDR3 region: CASSQDRFYHEQYF. The CDR3 DNA reads TGCGCCAGCAGCCAAGATCGGTTTTATCACGAGCAGTACTTC.

The CDR3, as DNA: TGTGCCAGCAGCCCGATGGCGGAAGGGGGATTGGAGGGCTACACCTTC. Residues: CASSPMAEGGLEGYTF. This chain uses TRBV5-6 with TRBJ1-2, with D possibly TRBD1 on 6 matching bases. CDR3 length equals 16 residues. V lost 4 bases and J 8 bases, leaving 24 bases between the germline ends. Per the germline V gene, CDR1 is SGHDT and CDR2 is YYEEEE. Full variable domain (remainder filled in from reference TRBV5-6 and TRBJ1-2): DAGVTQSPTHLIKTRGQQVTLRCSPKSGHDTVSWYQQALGQGPQFIFQYYEEEERQRGNFPDRFSGHQFPNYSSELNVNALLLGDSALYLCASSPMAEGGLEGYTFGSGTRLTVV.

The chain is built from TRBV4-1 and TRBJ2-3; 11 nucleotides agree with TRBD2. The CDR3 length is 21 residues. Germline V gene sequence: CDR1 MGHRA, CDR2 YSYEKL. Unmatched junction bases numbered 17, after V lost 3 bases and J lost 0 bases. The CDR3: CASSHFPGLADLEPSTDTQYF. The CDR3 DNA reads as TGCGCCAGCAGCCATTTTCCGGGACTAGCGGATCTAGAGCCTAGCACAGATACGCAGTATTTT.

This chain connects TRBV5-6 to TRBJ2-3; perhaps TRBD2 as D (5 bases). This CDR3 comprises 14 residues. From germline, CDR1 is SGHDT and CDR2 YYEEEE. Trimming shortened V by 7 bases and J by 0 bases, and 12 bases separated the two germline ends. CDR3 DNA sequence: TGTGCCAGCGTTGGACTCAGTAGCACAGATACGCAGTATTTT. It specifies CASVGLSSTDTQYF.

The rearrangement links TRBV27 to TRBJ1-5; possibly TRBD1 for D (6 bases). V was pared by 6 bases and J by 1 base, with 10 bases between. Germline values: CDR1 MNHEY, CDR2 SMNVEV (reference sequence). The CDR3 is 14 residues long. CDR3 residues: CASRAGASNQPQHF. In DNA form, the CDR3 reads TGTGCCAGCAGGGCAGGGGCCAGCAATCAGCCCCAGCATTTT.

For the CDR3, the DNA is TGTGCCTGGAGTGGCTCTATAAGCACCGGGGAGCTGTTTTTT. Residues: CAWSGSISTGELFF. The chain uses TRBV30 and TRBJ2-2; no clear D. V was pared by 1 base and J by 4 bases, with 10 bases between. CDR3 length: 14 amino acids. CDR1 GTSNPN and CDR2 SVGIG come from the germline V gene (reference sequence). The full variable domain, completed using reference TRBV30 and TRBJ2-2, is SQTIHQWPATLVQPVGSPLSLECTVEGTSNPNLYWYRQAAGRGLQLLFYSVGIGQISSEVPQNLSASRPQDRQFILSSKKLLLSDSGFYLCAWSGSISTGELFFGEGSRLTVL.

As concerns this clone: This CDR3 is also generated by other DNA sequences in the sample. The chain links TRBV5-6 to TRBJ2-3, with unresolved D. The germline V gene encodes CDR1 SGHDT and CDR2 YYEEEE. V was shortened by 0 bases and J by 2 bases, with 4 bases between the two germline ends. The CDR3 extends over 13 amino acids. The CDR3 loop is CASSLGTTDTQYF. CDR3 coding DNA: TGTGCCAGCAGCTTGGGAACCACAGATACGCAGTATTTT.

This clone was observed once. The V gene is TRBV27, the J gene TRBJ2-1; D is unresolved. The germline CDR1 and CDR2 sequences are MNHEY and SMNVEV (reference sequence). V lost 0 bases, J lost 2 bases, and 11 bases lay in between. The CDR3 consists of 16 residues. For the CDR3, the DNA is TGTGCCAGCAGTTTATCGATTAGCAGGACCTACAATGAGCAGTTCTTC. This encodes CASSLSISRTYNEQFF.

The chain has TRBV6-5 and TRBJ2-1; TRBD2 aligns across 9 bases. The J segment lost 9 bases and the V segment lost 6 bases, leaving 12 bases of the junction unmatched. From germline, CDR1 is MNHEY and CDR2 SVGAGI. This CDR3 comprises 15 residues. The CDR3 sequence is CASSHGSGSGIEQFF. Here the CDR3 DNA reads TGTGCCAGCAGCCACGGTAGCGGGAGCGGGATTGAGCAGTTCTTC.

V gene TRBV30 combines with J gene TRBJ2-1, with a weak D call TRBD1 (7 bases). V was pared by 2 bases and J by 10 bases, with 15 bases between. Germline values: CDR1 GTSNPN, CDR2 SVGIG (reference sequence). CDR3 length equals 13 residues. CDR3: CAWSRTGDWEQFF. As DNA, the CDR3 is TGTGCCTGGAGTAGAACAGGGGACTGGGAGCAGTTCTTC. Based on the CDR3 plus reference TRBV30 and TRBJ2-1, the full variable domain is SQTIHQWPATLVQPVGSPLSLECTVEGTSNPNLYWYRQAAGRGLQLLFYSVGIGQISSEVPQNLSASRPQDRQFILSSKKLLLSDSGFYLCAWSRTGDWEQFFGPGTRLTVL.

The chain recombines TRBV27 with TRBJ2-7, with 11 bases lining up with TRBD1. V lost 5 bases, J lost 2 bases, and 8 bases stayed unmatched. The CDR3 consists of 16 residues. Germline CDR1 MNHEY, CDR2 SMNVEV (reference sequence). CDR3 residues: CASSTYGTGGTYEQYF. The DNA for the CDR3 is TGTGCCAGCAGTACCTACGGGACAGGGGGAACCTACGAGCAGTACTTC.

The chain uses TRBV29-1 and TRBJ2-7; the D gene is possibly TRBD1 (5 bases). The germline V and J ends were trimmed by 7 bases and 7 bases, with 14 bases remaining between them. This CDR3 is built from 11 residues. Looked up from germline, CDR1 is SQVTM and CDR2 is ANQGSEA. The CDR3 nucleotides read TGCAGCGCCGTGGGGAAGGGGGAGCAGTACTTC. Protein sequence: CSAVGKGEQYF.

V and J are TRBV29-1 and TRBJ2-5; D is ambiguous. With 7 bases removed from V and 4 bases from J, the gap between germline ends came to 16 bases. Germline CDR1 and CDR2: SQVTM and ANQGSEA. CDR3 length equals 13 residues. The chain's CDR3 is CSAGSVAPETQYF. The DNA for the CDR3 is TGCAGCGCTGGCAGCGTGGCCCCAGAGACCCAGTACTTC.

The chain joins TRBV6-5 to TRBJ2-2; 7 positions match TRBD1. Losses at the gene ends were 6 bases for V and 6 bases for J; bases not matched to a gene: 7. Germline V gene lookup returns CDR1 MNHEY and CDR2 SVGAGI. This CDR3 spans 14 amino acids. The CDR3 coding sequence is TGTGCCAGCAGATGGGACAGTTATTCCGGGGAGCTGTTTTTT. This gives the protein CASRWDSYSGELFF.

The chain links TRBV5-4 to TRBJ1-2; TRBD1 matches 8 bases. The length of the CDR3 is 14 residues. CDR1 and CDR2 from the germline V gene are SGHNT and YYREEE (reference sequence). The junction had 2 bases not matched to a gene; V was cut back by 0 bases and J by 4 bases. The CDR3 DNA reads TGTGCCAGCAGCTTGGCGGACAGGGCCTATGGCTACACCTTC. It codes for CASSLADRAYGYTF.

The chain is built from TRBV4-2 and TRBJ2-7, with TRBD2 matching over 7 bases. V lost 2 bases to trimming and J lost 2 bases; unmatched junction nucleotides: 3. Germline values: CDR1 LGHNA, CDR2 YNFKEQ. The CDR3 is 14 residues long. CDR3 sequence: CASSQSGVTYEQYF. Written as DNA, the CDR3 is TGTGCCAGCAGCCAAAGCGGGGTTACCTACGAGCAGTACTTC.

Comments on this clone: The junction and the germline gene differ at one end; a read error may be behind it. Written as DNA, the CDR3 is TGTGCCAGCAACGGACAGGGGTCCTCCGAGCAGTACTTC. Translated: CASNGQGSSEQYF. The chain carries TRBV6-5 and TRBJ2-7; TRBD1 agrees at 9 bases. The CDR3 totals 13 residues. In germline, CDR1 is MNHEY, CDR2 SVGAGI.

The chain uses TRBV27 and TRBJ2-3; 7 bases are shared with TRBD1. Germline CDR1 MNHEY, CDR2 SMNVEV (reference sequence). The V and J ends lost 1 base and 3 bases, in that order; junction bases with no gene match: 1. The CDR3 runs to 14 residues. CDR3 sequence: CASSLLQGTDTQYF. The CDR3 bases are TGTGCCAGCAGTTTATTACAGGGGACAGATACGCAGTATTTT.

V usage is TRBV13 and J usage is TRBJ2-3, with TRBD2 matching 9 bases. Germline V lookup: CDR1 PRHDT, CDR2 FYEKMQ (reference sequence). CDR3 length: 15 residues. V lost 1 base and J lost 5; bases outside the gene matches: 4. The CDR3 DNA sequence: TGTGCCAGCAGCTTAGAAAGCGGGGGGCTAGATACGCAGTATTTT. It yields the protein CASSLESGGLDTQYF.

The V call is TRBV6-1, the J call TRBJ1-2; D unresolved. Trimming shortened V by 1 base and J by 1 base, and 13 bases separated the two germline ends. Germline loops: CDR1 MNHNS, CDR2 SASEGT. CDR3 size: 16 residues. In nucleotides, the CDR3 is TGTGCCAGCAGTGAAGGGGAACCAACCCTTAACTATGGCTACACCTTC. It encodes CASSEGEPTLNYGYTF.

The rearrangement uses TRBV5-1 and TRBJ1-2; 10 nucleotides match TRBD1. Trimming at V came to 7 bases and at J to 8 bases, leaving 8 bases not matched to a gene. The CDR3 totals 13 residues. From germline, CDR1 is SGHRS and CDR2 YFSETQ. In DNA, the CDR3 is TGCGCCAGCCAGACCGACAGGGGGCAGGGCTACACCTTC. Its protein is CASQTDRGQGYTF.

The chain uses TRBV29-1 and TRBJ1-6; D might be TRBD1 (5 bases). The V end lost 5 bases, the J end lost 9 bases, and 14 bases lay between the germline ends. The CDR3 consists of 13 residues. Germline V gene data show CDR1 as SQVTM and CDR2 as ANQGSEA. CDR3 DNA: TGCAGCGTTCTCTGGGGGTTTGGTTCACCCCTCCACTTT. Translated, it gives CSVLWGFGSPLHF.

Only one count was recorded for this clone. This chain links TRBV9 with TRBJ1-2; 7 bases line up with TRBD1. The trim removed 3 bases at V and 4 bases at J, leaving 6 bases unmatched. This CDR3 has 14 residues. In germline, CDR1 is SGDLS, CDR2 YYNGEE. The CDR3 region has the DNA TGTGCCAGCAGCGGACAGGGAAACAGCTATGGCTACACCTTC. As protein: CASSGQGNSYGYTF.

The J gene is TRBJ1-1, the V gene TRBV30; D unclear. Germline CDR1 is GTSNPN and CDR2 is SVGIG (reference sequence). V dropped 1 base and J dropped 1 base, with 16 bases sitting between them. CDR3 length: 16 amino acids. CDR3 region: CAWSASYLEENTEAFF. The CDR3 DNA sequence: TGTGCCTGGAGTGCGTCTTATCTGGAGGAGAACACTGAAGCTTTCTTT.

The chain uses TRBV28 and TRBJ2-2; no clear D gene. V lost 2 bases and J 4 bases, leaving 8 bases between the germline ends. Germline loops: CDR1 MDHEN, CDR2 SYDVKM. CDR3 length: 14 amino acids. CDR3 sequence reads: CASSLAVFTGELFF. The CDR3 DNA reads as TGTGCCAGCAGTTTAGCAGTTTTCACCGGGGAGCTGTTTTTT.